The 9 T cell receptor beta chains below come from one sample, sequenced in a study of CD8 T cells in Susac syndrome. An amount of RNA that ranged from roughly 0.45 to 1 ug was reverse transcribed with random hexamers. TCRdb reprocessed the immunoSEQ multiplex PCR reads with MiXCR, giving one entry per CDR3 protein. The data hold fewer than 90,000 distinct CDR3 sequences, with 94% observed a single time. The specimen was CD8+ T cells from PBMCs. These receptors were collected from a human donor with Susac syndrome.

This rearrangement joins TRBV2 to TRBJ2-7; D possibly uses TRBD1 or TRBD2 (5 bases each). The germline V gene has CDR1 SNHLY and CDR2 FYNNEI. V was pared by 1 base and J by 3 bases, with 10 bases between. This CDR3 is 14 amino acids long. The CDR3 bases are TGTGCCAGCAGTGAAGACGGGGCAGGCTACGAGCAGTACTTC. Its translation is CASSEDGAGYEQYF.

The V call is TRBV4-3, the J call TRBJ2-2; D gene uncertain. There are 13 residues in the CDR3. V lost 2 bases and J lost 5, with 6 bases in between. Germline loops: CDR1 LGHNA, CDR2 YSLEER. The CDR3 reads CASSQSSTGELFF. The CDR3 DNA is TGCGCCAGCAGCCAAAGTAGTACCGGGGAGCTGTTTTTT.

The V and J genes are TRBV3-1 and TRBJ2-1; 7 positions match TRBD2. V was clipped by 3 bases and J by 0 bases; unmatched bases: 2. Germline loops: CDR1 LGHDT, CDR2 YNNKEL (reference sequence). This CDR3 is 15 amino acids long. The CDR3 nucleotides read TGTGCCAGCAGCCAGGCGGGAGCCTCCTACAATGAGCAGTTCTTC. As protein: CASSQAGASYNEQFF.

CDR3 nucleotide sequence: TGTGCCACCAGCCAGGGACTGGAAGAGACCCAGTACTTC. It codes for CATSQGLEETQYF. The chain joins TRBV15 to TRBJ2-5; D perhaps matches TRBD2 (6 bases). The V and J ends lost 5 bases and 3 bases respectively, with 10 bases between them. The CDR3 sequence is 13 residues long. CDR1 is LNHNV and CDR2 is YYDKDF in the germline V gene (reference sequence). Variable domain in full (rest from reference TRBV15 and TRBJ2-5): DAMVIQNPRYQVTQFGKPVTLSCSQTLNHNVMYWYQQKSSQAPKLLFHYYDKDFNNEADTPDNFQSRRPNTSFCFLDIRSPGLGDTAMYLCATSQGLEETQYFGPGTRLLVL.

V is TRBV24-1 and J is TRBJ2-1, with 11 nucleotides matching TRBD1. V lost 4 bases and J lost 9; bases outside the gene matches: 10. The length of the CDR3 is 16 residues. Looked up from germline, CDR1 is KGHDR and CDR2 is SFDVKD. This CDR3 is CATSEGTGGSLSEQFF. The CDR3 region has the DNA TGTGCCACCAGTGAAGGGACAGGGGGATCACTAAGTGAGCAGTTCTTC.

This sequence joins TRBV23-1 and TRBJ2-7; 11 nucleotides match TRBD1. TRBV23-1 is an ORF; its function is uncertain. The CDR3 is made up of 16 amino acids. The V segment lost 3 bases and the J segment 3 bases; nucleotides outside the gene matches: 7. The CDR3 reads CASSHPSGTGGYEQYF. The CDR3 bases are TGCGCCAGCAGTCATCCCTCCGGGACAGGGGGCTACGAGCAGTACTTC.

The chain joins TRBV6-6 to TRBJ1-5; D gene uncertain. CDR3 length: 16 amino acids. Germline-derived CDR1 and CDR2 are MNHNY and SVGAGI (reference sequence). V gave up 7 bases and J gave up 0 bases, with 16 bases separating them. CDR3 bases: TGTGCCAGCACTAATCAGGCAGGTTATAGCAATCAGCCCCAGCATTTT. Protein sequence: CASTNQAGYSNQPQHF.

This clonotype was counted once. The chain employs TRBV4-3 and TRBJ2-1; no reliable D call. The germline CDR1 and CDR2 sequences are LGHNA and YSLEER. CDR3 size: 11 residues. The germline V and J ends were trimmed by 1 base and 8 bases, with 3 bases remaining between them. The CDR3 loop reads CASSQGYEQFF. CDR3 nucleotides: TGCGCCAGCAGCCAAGGGTATGAGCAGTTCTTC.

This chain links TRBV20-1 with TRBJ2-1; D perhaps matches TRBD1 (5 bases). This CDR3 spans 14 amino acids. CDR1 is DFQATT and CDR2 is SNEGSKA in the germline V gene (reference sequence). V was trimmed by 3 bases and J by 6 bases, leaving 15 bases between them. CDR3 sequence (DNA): TGCAGTGCTAGCGCCAGGGCACTTATCAATGAGCAGTTCTTC. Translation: CSASARALINEQFF.